These 14 T cell receptor beta chains came from one sample sequenced in a study of sequential checkpoint blockade in melanoma. As for treatment: randomized to nivolumab then ipilimumab (arm A) or the reverse (arm B). Sequencing was performed with immunoSEQ multiplex PCR; in TCRdb, only in-frame clones are kept and a portion is missing. This repertoire shows about 3,500 clones, approximately 25% found once; its top ten account for approximately 9.6%. Material: tumor tissue (inferred from file names), obtained from a patient given nivolumab and ipilimumab in sequence. These receptors all stem from a human donor with melanoma.

This clone is labeled as medium-sized. The chain combines TRBV11-3 with TRBJ2-2, with 8 bases that match TRBD2. The CDR3 covers 17 residues. Per germline, CDR1 SGHNT and CDR2 YENEEA. V lost 4 bases, J lost 6 bases, and 13 bases stayed unmatched. CDR3 nucleotides: TGTGCCAGCAGCTACCGCCCGGGACTAGTAGTTTCCGGGGAGCTGTTTTTT. Translation: CASSYRPGLVVSGELFF.

The chain links TRBV19 to TRBJ2-1; perhaps TRBD2 as D (5 bases). CDR1 and CDR2 (germline): LNHDA, SQIVND (reference sequence). There are 15 residues in the CDR3. Trimming pared 1 base from V and 7 bases from J, leaving 14 bases between. In DNA form, the CDR3 reads TGTGCCAGTAGTATAGGAGGGCCGAAGGTGAATGAGCAGTTCTTC. Translating gives CASSIGGPKVNEQFF.

This clone was counted ten times or more. The rearrangement joins TRBV11-3 to TRBJ2-6, with 9 bases lining up with TRBD1. CDR1 and CDR2 from the germline V gene are SGHNT and YENEEA. Trimming took 5 bases from V and 0 from J; bases not matched to a gene: 14. The CDR3 is 20 amino acids. Written as DNA, the CDR3 is TGTGCCAGCAGCCTCAAACAGGGGGCTGTACTTAGCTCTGGGGCCAACGTCCTGACTTTC. Translated, it gives CASSLKQGAVLSSGANVLTF.

The table lists this clone with many counts. This chain connects TRBV9 to TRBJ1-5; the D is unclear. This CDR3 spans 15 amino acids. CDR1 is SGDLS and CDR2 is YYNGEE in the germline V gene. Trimming removed 0 bases at V and 2 bases at J, with 9 bases between. DNA for the CDR3: TGTGCCAGCAGCGTAGACGGGATGCGCAATCAGCCCCAGCATTTT. Its protein is CASSVDGMRNQPQHF.

This clone was seen a few times. The CDR3 DNA is TGTGCCAGCAGCCGGGCCCTGGTAGCGGGAGGGGTCTACGAGCAGTACTTC. This translates into CASSRALVAGGVYEQYF. The V gene is TRBV11-3, the J gene TRBJ2-7, with 11 bases fitting TRBD2. Losses at the gene ends were 5 bases for V and 3 bases for J; bases not matched to a gene: 12. Germline CDR1 and CDR2: SGHNT and YENEEA. The CDR3 spans 17 residues.

This chain connects TRBV6-8 to TRBJ2-5, with TRBD1 as a possible D gene (6 bases). The CDR3 is 17 residues long. Germline V gives CDR1 MNHGY, CDR2 SAAAGT. V shed 5 bases and J shed 0 bases, with 19 bases lying between them. As DNA, the CDR3 is TGTGCCAGCAGTGATGGCAGGGGCTCCATCTACCAAGAGACCCAGTACTTC. Its protein product is CASSDGRGSIYQETQYF.

This clone showed up many times. The chain joins TRBV11-3 to TRBJ1-3, with D perhaps matching TRBD1 (5 bases). The CDR3 extends over 15 amino acids. Germline V gene sequence: CDR1 SGHNT, CDR2 YENEEA. Between the trimmed V and J ends, which lost 2 bases and 8 bases, there was a span of 16 bases. The CDR3 nucleotides read TGTGCCAGCAGCTTACCCGGCGTCGTAGGGGACACCATATATTTT. Translating it yields CASSLPGVVGDTIYF.

This chain joins TRBV9 and TRBJ1-3; D call uncertain. The CDR3 runs to 13 residues. Trimming took 6 bases from V and 8 from J, leaving 15 bases between them. Per germline, CDR1 SGDLS and CDR2 YYNGEE. CDR3: CASNREGEDTIYF. CDR3 coding DNA: TGTGCCAGCAACCGGGAGGGCGAGGACACCATATATTTT.

V usage is TRBV5-1 and J usage is TRBJ1-3; D remains unclear. CDR3 length: 14 residues. The V gene's germline CDR1 is SGHRS and CDR2 YFSETQ. V was shortened by 5 bases and J by 0 bases, with 9 bases between the two germline ends. Written as DNA, the CDR3 is TGCGCCAGCAGGCAGGCCGACTCTGGAAACACCATATATTTT. This translates into CASRQADSGNTIYF.

The rearrangement joins TRBV6-8 to TRBJ2-3; D is perhaps TRBD2 (5 bases). Germline V gene data show CDR1 as MNHGY and CDR2 as SAAAGT. This CDR3 contains 16 residues. V dropped 0 bases and J dropped 5 bases, with 15 bases sitting between them. CDR3 nucleotide sequence: TGTGCCAGCAGTTACTCAAGAGGGCCCCGCGGAGATACGCAGTATTTT. Translating it yields CASSYSRGPRGDTQYF.

This clone was seen only a few times. The chain carries TRBV6-8 and TRBJ2-7; 9 bases line up with TRBD1. Germline CDR1 MNHGY, CDR2 SAAAGT. V lost 7 bases to trimming and J lost 2 bases; unmatched junction nucleotides: 12. The CDR3 is 16 residues long. For the CDR3, the DNA is TGTGCCAGCACCAAAACAGGGGGCAATGTTCCCTACGAGCAGTACTTC. This translates into CASTKTGGNVPYEQYF.

This sequence joins TRBV11-3 and TRBJ2-7; D possibly corresponds to TRBD2 (5 bases). The V end lost 1 base, the J end lost 4 bases, and 11 bases lay between the germline ends. The CDR3 totals 14 residues. Germline V gene lookup returns CDR1 SGHNT and CDR2 YENEEA. As DNA, the CDR3 is TGTGCCAGCAGCTTAGGGATTCCGGGGTACGAGCAGTACTTC. Protein product: CASSLGIPGYEQYF.

The V call is TRBV23-1, the J call TRBJ1-6; 7 bases agree with TRBD1. TRBV23-1 has ORF status, its function being uncertain. This CDR3 contains 19 residues. Trimming took 4 bases from V and 4 from J; bases not matched to a gene: 16. The CDR3 here is CASSPTATRQGRYNSPLHF. The CDR3 DNA reads TGCGCCAGCAGTCCTACTGCAACCAGACAGGGACGATATAATTCACCCCTCCACTTT.

The table lists this clone with a few counts. This sequence joins TRBV19 and TRBJ1-1; D not certain. This CDR3 has 16 residues. V lost 3 bases to trimming and J lost 5 bases, with 19 bases between them. CDR1 and CDR2 (germline): LNHDA, SQIVND (reference sequence). The CDR3 nucleotides are TGTGCCAGTAGTATTCGAGGGCCCCCCGAGAGAACTGAAGCTTTCTTT. Encoded protein: CASSIRGPPERTEAFF.